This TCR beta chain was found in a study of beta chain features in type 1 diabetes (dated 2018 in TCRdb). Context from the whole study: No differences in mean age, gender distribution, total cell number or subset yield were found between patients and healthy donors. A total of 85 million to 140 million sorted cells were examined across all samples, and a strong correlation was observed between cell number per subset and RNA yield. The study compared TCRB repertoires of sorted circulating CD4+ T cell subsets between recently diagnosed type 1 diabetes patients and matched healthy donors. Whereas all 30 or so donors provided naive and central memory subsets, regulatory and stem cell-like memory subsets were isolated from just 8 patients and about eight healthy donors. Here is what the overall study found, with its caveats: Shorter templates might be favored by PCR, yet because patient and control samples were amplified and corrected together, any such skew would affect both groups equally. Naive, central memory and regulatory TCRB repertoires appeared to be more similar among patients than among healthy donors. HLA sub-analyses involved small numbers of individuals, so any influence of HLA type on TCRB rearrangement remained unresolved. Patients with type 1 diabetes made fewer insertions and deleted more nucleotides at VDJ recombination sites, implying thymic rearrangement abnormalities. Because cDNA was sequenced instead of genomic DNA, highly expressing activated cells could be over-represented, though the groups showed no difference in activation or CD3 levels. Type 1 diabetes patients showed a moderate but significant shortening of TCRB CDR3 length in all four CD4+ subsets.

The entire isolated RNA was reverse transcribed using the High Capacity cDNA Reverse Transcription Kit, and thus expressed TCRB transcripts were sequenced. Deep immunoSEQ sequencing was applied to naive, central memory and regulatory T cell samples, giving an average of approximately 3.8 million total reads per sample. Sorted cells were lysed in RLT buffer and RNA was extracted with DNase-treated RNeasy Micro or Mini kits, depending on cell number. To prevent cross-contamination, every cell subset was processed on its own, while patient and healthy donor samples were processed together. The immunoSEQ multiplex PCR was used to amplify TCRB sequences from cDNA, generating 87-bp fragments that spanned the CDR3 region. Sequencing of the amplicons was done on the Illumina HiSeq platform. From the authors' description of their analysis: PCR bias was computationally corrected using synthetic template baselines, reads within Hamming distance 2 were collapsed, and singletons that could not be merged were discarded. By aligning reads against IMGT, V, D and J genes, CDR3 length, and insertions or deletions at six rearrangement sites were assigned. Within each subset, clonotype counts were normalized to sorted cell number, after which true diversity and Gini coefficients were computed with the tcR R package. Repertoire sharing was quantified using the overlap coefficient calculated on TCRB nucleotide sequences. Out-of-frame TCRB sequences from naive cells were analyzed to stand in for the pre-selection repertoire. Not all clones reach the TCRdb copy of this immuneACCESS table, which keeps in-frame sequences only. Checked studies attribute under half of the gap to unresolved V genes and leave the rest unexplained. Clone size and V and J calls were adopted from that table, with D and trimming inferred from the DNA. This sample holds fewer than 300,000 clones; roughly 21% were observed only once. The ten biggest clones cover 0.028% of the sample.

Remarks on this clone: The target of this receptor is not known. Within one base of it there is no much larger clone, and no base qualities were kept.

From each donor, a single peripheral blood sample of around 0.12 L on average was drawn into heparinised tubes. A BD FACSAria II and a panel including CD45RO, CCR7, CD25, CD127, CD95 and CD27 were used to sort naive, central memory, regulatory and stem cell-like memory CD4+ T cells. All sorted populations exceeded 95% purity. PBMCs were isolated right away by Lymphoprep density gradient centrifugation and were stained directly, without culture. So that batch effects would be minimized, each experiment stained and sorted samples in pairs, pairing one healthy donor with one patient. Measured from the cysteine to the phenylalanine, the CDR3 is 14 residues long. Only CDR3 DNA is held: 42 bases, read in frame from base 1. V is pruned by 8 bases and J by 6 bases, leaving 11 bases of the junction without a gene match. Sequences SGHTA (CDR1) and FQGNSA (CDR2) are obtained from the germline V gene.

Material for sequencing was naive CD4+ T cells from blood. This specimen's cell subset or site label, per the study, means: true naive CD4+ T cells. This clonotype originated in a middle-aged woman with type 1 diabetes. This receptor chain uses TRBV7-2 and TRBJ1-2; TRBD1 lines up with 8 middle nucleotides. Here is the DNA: TGTGCCAGCCACCTAACGACAGGGGATAATGGCTACACCTTC. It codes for CASHLTTGDNGYTF.